Reported below is one TCR beta chain. Its antigen remains unknown. Every sample had roughly 100,000 of its TCR templates assayed. Sequencing used immunoSEQ multiplex PCR; TCRdb keeps in-frame clones, though not all of them. This table holds around 100,000 clones, about 94% found once. These data are taken from a study of siplizumab effects on memory and regulatory T cells. Study-wide points: Mappable alloreactive CD4+ clones averaged 68.8% Treg-derived with siplizumab versus 26.9% in controls.

V lost 2 bases and J lost 5; bases outside the gene matches: 3. The germline CDR1 and CDR2 sequences are SGHTA and FQGTGA. This CDR3 region has 15 residues. Sequencing was performed on non-Treg CD4+ T cells sorted from blood. The chain employs TRBV7-3 and TRBJ2-1, with 10 bases that match TRBD2. This TCR was sampled from a human donor in good health. CDR3 bases: TGTGCCAGCAGCTTAGGACTAGCGGCGAACAATGAGCAGTTCTTC. Its translation: CASSLGLAANNEQFF.